Listed here is a single T cell receptor (beta chain). Its target antigen remains unknown. No base-level quality is on record; no much larger clone is a single base apart. Sample time point, as interpreted from the label and publication: about 28 days (+/-7) after the second vaccine dose. AZD1222 recipients given second doses at about 4 weeks or at about 12 weeks were pooled, since spike-specific TCR depth and breadth were not found to differ between the two schedules. Samples from vaccinated people were obtained from the UK trials COV001 and COV002, which included a single-blind randomized controlled phase 2/3 trial of AZD1222 (ChAdOx1 nCoV-19) in healthy adults. For TCRbeta chain sequencing, PBMC samples were collected from trial participants at day 0 and at day 28 after the second dose. This record comes from a study of T cell responses to AZD1222 COVID-19 vaccine (dated by TCRdb to about 2021). For the study in its entirety: A total of approximately 240 trial participants underwent TCR sequencing, of whom roughly 210 had received two doses of AZD1222 and approximately 26 had received two doses of the MenACWY control vaccine. Trial participants were enrolled by age into subgroups of 18-55, 56-69 and 70-plus years, and roughly 150, 30 and 60 TCR-sequenced participants, respectively, were included in these subgroups. Points the paper makes about the study in general: In the small 56-69-year group, the increase in depth fell short of significance, most likely because of low power. No day 14 peak-response samples were available, so repertoires were characterized only after the peak T cell response. The whole spike protein was spanned by vaccine-associated CD4 TCRs, and dominant responses were seen in regions 160-218 and 743-854. Only five or six AZD1222 recipients were SARS-CoV-2 seropositive at baseline, limiting conclusions about previously exposed vaccinees. Spike-specific TCR breadth and depth rose significantly after two AZD1222 doses compared with day 0 and with MenACWY recipients. Participants were mostly white British and included more females than males, and it was suggested by the authors that clonal diversity may have been underestimated. Reportedly, almost half of the unique spike-specific TCRs recognized epitopes lying outside the regions that are mutated in the B.1.351 and B.1.1.7 variants.

The CDR3 regions of human TCRbeta chains were analyzed by immunosequencing. From the authors' description of their analysis: Repertoire TCRs were checked for matches against a reference library of SARS-CoV-2-specific TCRs that had been generated using the MIRA antigen-specificity platform. Breadth meant the fraction of unique TCRs that were SARS-CoV-2-associated, whereas depth meant the fraction of total T cells that were SARS-CoV-2-associated. Using the MIRA data, each spike-specific TCR was mapped to the spike region that the TCR reacts to and placed in a CD4 or CD8 class. Log10-transformed breadth and depth values were compared by one-way ANOVA with Sidak's multiple comparisons tests. TCRdb's version of the immuneACCESS table is confined to in-frame rearrangements and falls short of the full clone set. An unresolved V gene accounts for under half of the shortfall where checked; the remainder is of unknown origin. That table is the source of V, J and clone size, and D and trimming were worked out from the DNA. In all, the sample holds 95,000 to 150,000 clones, and approximately 94% of those were seen once. The ten largest clones capture around 5% of the sample.

Taken from the germline V gene, the CDR1 and CDR2 loops are SGHDT and YYEEEE. The cysteine opens and the phenylalanine closes a CDR3 of 16 amino acids. Of the read, only the CDR3 DNA is kept; its 48 bases are in frame from base 1. Trimming removed 3 bases from V and 3 bases from J; the gene matches leave 4 bases unexplained. This clonotype was sampled from an adult who received the AZD1222 COVID-19 vaccine. Here the sequenced sample was peripheral blood, taken 28 days after the second AZD1222 dose. The chain is assembled from TRBV5-6 and TRBJ2-3; the junction holds 13 bases that match TRBD2. The DNA sequence is as follows: TGTGCCAGCAGCTGGGGACTAGCGGGAAAGACAGATACGCAGTATTTT. It is translated as CASSWGLAGKTDTQYF.